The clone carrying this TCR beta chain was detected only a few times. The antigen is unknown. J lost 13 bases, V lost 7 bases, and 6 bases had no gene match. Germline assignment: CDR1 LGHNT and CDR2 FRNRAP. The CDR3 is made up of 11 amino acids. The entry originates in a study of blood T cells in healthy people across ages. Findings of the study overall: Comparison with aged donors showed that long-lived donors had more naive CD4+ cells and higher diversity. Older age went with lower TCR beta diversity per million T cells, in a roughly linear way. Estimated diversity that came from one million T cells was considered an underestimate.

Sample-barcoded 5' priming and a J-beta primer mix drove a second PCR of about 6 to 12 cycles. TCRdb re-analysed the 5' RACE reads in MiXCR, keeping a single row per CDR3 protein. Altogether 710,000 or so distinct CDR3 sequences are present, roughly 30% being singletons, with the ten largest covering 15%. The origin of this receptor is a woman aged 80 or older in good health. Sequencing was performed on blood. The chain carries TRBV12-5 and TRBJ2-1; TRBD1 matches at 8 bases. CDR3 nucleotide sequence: TGTGCTAGTGCCCTGGACAGGGACCAGTTCTTC. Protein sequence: CASALDRDQFF.